This TCR beta chain originates from a study of blood T cell repertoires in COVID-19. About the research overall: Samples of COVID-19 (acute and convalescent) were obtained from the United States, Italy and Spain. T cells, B-cell-depleted T cells, or PBMCs provided the cDNA or gDNA that served as material.

This CDR3 has 12 amino acids. CDR1 is LNHDA and CDR2 is SQIVND in the germline V gene (reference sequence). The V end was cut by 5 bases, the J end by 7 bases, with 11 bases between. Clones were sequenced by immunoSEQ multiplex PCR, and TCRdb holds only the in-frame ones, with some missing. The data show 150,000 or so clones, around four fifths seen once. The receptor's source is a woman between 35 and 50 years old with active or convalescent COVID-19. This chain links TRBV19 with TRBJ2-5; D call uncertain. Sequences were obtained from peripheral blood. CDR3 DNA: TGTGCCAGTAGTGGGCTCGTAGGGACCCAGTACTTC. Residues: CASSGLVGTQYF.